The entry that follows covers one T cell receptor (beta chain) sequence. Germline trimming cut 4 bases from V and 3 bases from J; bases unmatched to any gene: 12. CDR3 length: 16 residues. The germline gives CDR1 LGHDT, CDR2 YNNKEL (reference sequence). Blood CD8+ and CD4+ T cells underwent high-throughput TCR beta sequencing. This sample was included in a study of CD8 T cells in Susac syndrome. It was with random hexamers that about 0.45 to 1 ug RNA was reverse transcribed. An immunoSEQ multiplex PCR generated amplified TCR beta CDR3 products spanning 54 Vbeta and 13 Jbeta. In TCRdb, the immunoSEQ multiplex PCR reads were re-called with MiXCR into one record per CDR3 protein. The table includes 130,000 or so distinct CDR3 sequences, 85% to 95% detected once.

The rearrangement links TRBV3-1 to TRBJ2-7, with 7 bases matching TRBD1. Sequencing was performed on CD4+ T cells from PBMCs. The sequence was collected from a human donor in good health. DNA of the CDR3: TGTGCCAGCAGCCCCGAGGGGGCCAACGAGTTCTACGAGCAGTACTTC. It yields the protein CASSPEGANEFYEQYF.